The 24 T cell receptor beta chains listed next were all sequenced from one sample in a study of CD8+ T cells in alopecia areata. Sequencing relied on a cDNA template that was reverse transcribed from extracted RNA. The assay was immunoSEQ multiplex PCR, and TCRdb's table has in-frame clones only and misses some. This table has some 150,000 clones, 86% appearing once. Treatment described: oral pan-JAK inhibitor, 5-10 mg twice daily. Here the sequenced sample was CD8+ T cells sorted from blood, taken at week 4, from a patient treated with tofacitinib. The source of these receptors is a human donor with alopecia areata.

The chain combines TRBV2 with TRBJ2-3; D not resolved. The V end was cut by 0 bases, the J end by 0 bases, with 19 bases between. The CDR3 runs 19 residues. The germline V gene encodes CDR1 SNHLY and CDR2 FYNNEI. The CDR3 coding sequence is TGTGCCAGCAGTGAAGCGCACAGAAGACCCGCACCTAGCACAGATACGCAGTATTTT. Amino acid sequence: CASSEAHRRPAPSTDTQYF.

The chain uses TRBV5-4 and TRBJ2-7; no clear D gene. Germline lookup yields CDR1 SGHNT and CDR2 YYREEE (reference sequence). The V and J ends lost 4 bases and 5 bases respectively, with 10 bases between them. The CDR3 sequence is 12 residues long. CDR3 loop: CASSGNRDEQYF. The CDR3 DNA follows: TGTGCCAGCAGCGGCAACCGGGACGAGCAGTACTTC.

The chain links TRBV19 to TRBJ2-2; possibly TRBD1 for D (5 bases). In germline, CDR1 is LNHDA, CDR2 SQIVND (reference sequence). Trimming left V 5 bases short and J 6 bases short, with 10 bases between. The CDR3 is 13 amino acids. CDR3 nucleotide sequence: TGTGCCAGTAGTGGGGCGTTTGCCGGGGAGCTGTTTTTT. The encoded protein is CASSGAFAGELFF. Variable domain in full (rest from reference TRBV19 and TRBJ2-2): DGGITQSPKYLFRKEGQNVTLSCEQNLNHDAMYWYRQDPGQGLRLIYYSQIVNDFQKGDIAEGYSVSREKKESFPLTVTSAQKNPTAFYLCASSGAFAGELFFGEGSRLTVL.

This sequence joins TRBV19 and TRBJ1-2; D call uncertain. CDR1 LNHDA and CDR2 SQIVND come from the germline V gene (reference sequence). The V gene lost 4 bases and the J gene lost 8 bases, with 8 bases spanning the gap. CDR3 size: 11 residues. CDR3 bases: TGTGCCAGTAGTACGAGTTCCGGCTACACCTTC. Protein sequence: CASSTSSGYTF.

The chain employs TRBV6-6 and TRBJ2-3; no clear D gene. The CDR3 loop spans 13 amino acids. Per germline, CDR1 MNHNY and CDR2 SVGAGI (reference sequence). Trimming left V 2 bases short and J 2 bases short, with 5 bases between. CDR3 residues: CASSYDTTDTQYF. CDR3 nucleotides: TGTGCCAGCAGTTACGATACCACAGATACGCAGTATTTT.

This sequence joins TRBV29-1 and TRBJ1-2; the match to TRBD1 covers 8 bases. CDR3 length: 12 amino acids. Trimming took 6 bases from V and 5 from J; bases not matched to a gene: 5. Looked up from germline, CDR1 is SQVTM and CDR2 is ANQGSEA. CDR3 sequence: CSVDRDQYGYTF. The CDR3 bases are TGCAGCGTGGACAGGGATCAGTATGGCTACACCTTC.

V and J are TRBV7-9 and TRBJ1-4; D unclear. V gave up 2 bases and J gave up 8 bases, with 18 bases separating them. Germline assignment: CDR1 SEHNR and CDR2 FQNEAQ (reference sequence). The CDR3 is made up of 16 amino acids. DNA of the CDR3: TGTGCCAGCAGCTTAATAAAGGGCCTGGAGGACGAAAAACTGTTTTTT. The encoded protein is CASSLIKGLEDEKLFF.

The chain uses TRBV29-1 and TRBJ2-2; the D is unclear. With 5 bases removed from V and 6 bases from J, the gap between germline ends came to 7 bases. CDR1 is SQVTM, CDR2 ANQGSEA, per germline. The CDR3 covers 11 residues. The CDR3 loop reads CSVRWSGELFF. The CDR3, as DNA: TGCAGCGTTCGTTGGTCCGGGGAGCTGTTTTTT.

V gene TRBV11-2 combines with J gene TRBJ2-1; 9 bases align to TRBD2. The CDR3 totals 17 residues. V gave up 7 bases and J gave up 2 bases; unmatched junction bases: 12. Germline CDR1 reads SGHAT; CDR2 reads FQNNGV. In nucleotides, the CDR3 is TGTGCCAGCAACCTAGATGGTAGCGGGAGTCCCTACAATGAGCAGTTCTTC. This encodes CASNLDGSGSPYNEQFF. Filled out from reference TRBV11-2 and TRBJ2-1, the complete variable domain reads EAGVAQSPRYKIIEKRQSVAFWCNPISGHATLYWYQQILGQGPKLLIQFQNNGVVDDSQLPKDRFSAERLKGVDSTLKIQPAKLEDSAVYLCASNLDGSGSPYNEQFFGPGTRLTVL.

The rearrangement links TRBV29-1 to TRBJ2-7; 9 bases align to TRBD1. This CDR3 contains 11 residues. V lost 7 bases, J lost 3 bases, and 1 base stayed unmatched. CDR1 SQVTM and CDR2 ANQGSEA come from the germline V gene. CDR3 DNA sequence: TGCAGCGCGGACAGGGGCTACGAGCAGTACTTC. Translation: CSADRGYEQYF.

The V and J genes are TRBV7-8 and TRBJ2-3; 7 nucleotides agree with TRBD1. Trimming at V came to 8 bases and at J to 0 bases, leaving 11 bases not matched to a gene. The CDR3 extends over 16 amino acids. Germline V gene sequence: CDR1 SGHVS, CDR2 FQNEAQ. The CDR3 DNA follows: TGTGCCAGCGAACCGACAGGGACGTCTAGCACAGATACGCAGTATTTT. Its protein product is CASEPTGTSSTDTQYF. The complete variable domain, with remaining parts taken from reference TRBV7-8 and TRBJ2-3, reads GAGVSQSPRYKVAKRGQDVALRCDPISGHVSLFWYQQALGQGPEFLTYFQNEAQLDKSGLPSDRFFAERPEGSVSTLKIQRTQQEDSAVYLCASEPTGTSSTDTQYFGPGTRLTVL.

The chain links TRBV9 to TRBJ2-3; 11 bases fit TRBD1. CDR3 length: 14 residues. J lost 5 bases, V lost 3 bases, and 2 bases had no gene match. Germline V gives CDR1 SGDLS, CDR2 YYNGEE. CDR3 protein: CASSGDRGLDTQYF. The CDR3 region has the DNA TGTGCCAGCAGCGGGGACAGGGGGTTAGATACGCAGTATTTT.

This chain links TRBV4-1 with TRBJ2-3, with D hard to call. CDR3 size: 11 residues. From germline, CDR1 is MGHRA and CDR2 YSYEKL. V lost 3 bases and J lost 3, with 1 base in between. The CDR3 reads CASSQTDTQYF. As DNA, the CDR3 is TGCGCCAGCAGCCAGACAGATACGCAGTATTTT.

This chain connects TRBV15 to TRBJ1-5, with D perhaps TRBD1 (5 bases). Looked up from germline, CDR1 is LNHNV and CDR2 is YYDKDF (reference sequence). CDR3 length equals 16 residues. With 4 bases removed from V and 0 bases from J, the gap between germline ends came to 13 bases. For the CDR3, the DNA is TGTGCCACCAGCATAGACAGAGCGTTTAGCAATCAGCCCCAGCATTTT. It specifies CATSIDRAFSNQPQHF.

This clone was counted between two and nine times. This CDR3 reads CASSPPGRGVSEAFF. Written as DNA, the CDR3 is TGTGCCAGCAGCCCGCCGGGTCGGGGGGTCTCTGAAGCTTTCTTT. The chain recombines TRBV11-2 with TRBJ1-1; maybe TRBD1 (5 bases). V was shortened by 5 bases and J by 6 bases, with 19 bases between the two germline ends. The V gene's germline CDR1 is SGHAT and CDR2 FQNNGV. The CDR3 is 15 residues long. Filled out from reference TRBV11-2 and TRBJ1-1, the complete variable domain reads EAGVAQSPRYKIIEKRQSVAFWCNPISGHATLYWYQQILGQGPKLLIQFQNNGVVDDSQLPKDRFSAERLKGVDSTLKIQPAKLEDSAVYLCASSPPGRGVSEAFFGQGTRLTVV.

This rearrangement joins TRBV6-5 to TRBJ2-7, with a possible D match to TRBD1 (5 bases). Trimming shortened V by 4 bases and J by 0 bases, and 13 bases separated the two germline ends. CDR3 length: 15 amino acids. Germline V gene sequence: CDR1 MNHEY, CDR2 SVGAGI. As DNA, the CDR3 is TGTGCCAGCAGTTGGGGCAGCCCGGGCTCCTACGAGCAGTACTTC. It yields the protein CASSWGSPGSYEQYF.

This sequence joins TRBV6-1 and TRBJ1-2; D remains unclear. The V end lost 1 base, the J end lost 4 bases, and 13 bases lay between the germline ends. The CDR3 consists of 15 residues. Germline lookup yields CDR1 MNHNS and CDR2 SASEGT. As DNA, the CDR3 is TGTGCCAGCAGTGAAGGGGCAGCGAGTCTCTATGGCTACACCTTC. Translated, it gives CASSEGAASLYGYTF.

This chain links TRBV10-3 with TRBJ2-2; TRBD2 aligns across 8 bases. Germline CDR1 reads ENHRY; CDR2 reads SYGVKD. This CDR3 comprises 16 residues. V shed 3 bases, J shed 2 bases, and the junction held 5 bases outside the gene matches. The CDR3 region is CAISDPGGGNTGELFF. The CDR3 coding sequence is TGTGCCATCAGTGACCCGGGGGGGGGAAACACCGGGGAGCTGTTTTTT.

CDR3 bases: TGTGCCAGCAGCTGGACCCCGGGCACAGATACGCAGTATTTT. This sequence encodes CASSWTPGTDTQYF. The rearrangement uses TRBV5-4 and TRBJ2-3, with D unresolved. Germline CDR1 SGHNT, CDR2 YYREEE (reference sequence). V was trimmed by 3 bases and J by 1 base, leaving 9 bases between them. The CDR3 runs to 14 residues. Full variable domain (rest looked up from reference TRBV5-4 and TRBJ2-3): ETGVTQSPTHLIKTRGQQVTLRCSSQSGHNTVSWYQQALGQGPQFIFQYYREEENGRGNFPPRFSGLQFPNYSSELNVNALELDDSALYLCASSWTPGTDTQYFGPGTRLTVL.

The genes are TRBV15 and TRBJ2-7, with D perhaps matching TRBD1 (6 bases). The CDR3 spans 15 residues. The V end lost 3 bases, the J end lost 2 bases, and 14 bases lay between the germline ends. Germline-derived CDR1 and CDR2 are LNHNV and YYDKDF (reference sequence). The CDR3 region is CATSRERTAAYEQYF. In nucleotides, the CDR3 is TGTGCCACCAGCAGGGAGCGGACAGCCGCCTACGAGCAGTACTTC.

This clone was counted a few times. This chain joins TRBV19 and TRBJ2-2; the D is unclear. The ends were cut back, 3 bases at V and 5 bases at J, with 7 bases in the middle. There are 13 residues in the CDR3. Germline V gene data show CDR1 as LNHDA and CDR2 as SQIVND (reference sequence). CDR3 residues: CASSIRVTGELFF. The CDR3 DNA reads TGTGCCAGTAGTATTCGTGTTACCGGGGAGCTGTTTTTT. The variable domain in full, with the rest retrieved from reference TRBV19 and TRBJ2-2, is DGGITQSPKYLFRKEGQNVTLSCEQNLNHDAMYWYRQDPGQGLRLIYYSQIVNDFQKGDIAEGYSVSREKKESFPLTVTSAQKNPTAFYLCASSIRVTGELFFGEGSRLTVL.

V and J are TRBV6-6 and TRBJ2-1; 11 nucleotides line up with TRBD2. CDR3 length: 16 amino acids. Looked up from germline, CDR1 is MNHNY and CDR2 is SVGAGI (reference sequence). Trimming took 2 bases from V and 6 from J; bases not matched to a gene: 6. The CDR3 loop reads CASSYPTSGSANEQFF. CDR3 sequence (DNA): TGTGCCAGCAGTTACCCCACTAGCGGGAGCGCCAATGAGCAGTTCTTC.

The CDR3 loop reads CSAATTGPGANVLTF. DNA for the CDR3: TGCAGCGCCGCGACTACAGGGCCTGGGGCCAACGTCCTGACTTTC. V gene TRBV29-1 combines with J gene TRBJ2-6; D is perhaps TRBD1 (6 bases). Looked up from germline, CDR1 is SQVTM and CDR2 is ANQGSEA. Trimming removed 7 bases from V and 2 bases from J, with 15 bases in between. This CDR3 comprises 15 residues.

The chain couples TRBV29-1 to TRBJ2-4; 7 bases align to TRBD1. The CDR3 is 17 amino acids. Germline V lookup: CDR1 SQVTM, CDR2 ANQGSEA. V shed 4 bases, J shed 9 bases, and the junction held 21 bases outside the gene matches. CDR3 sequence (DNA): TGCAGCGTTGGAGGGGGCCAGGGAGAGATTTATCAAGTCATTCAGTACTTC. Translation: CSVGGGQGEIYQVIQYF.